One sample yielded the 19 T cell receptor beta chains listed below, sequenced in a study of T cell repertoires in cytomegalovirus infection. TCRdb reprocessed the reads with MiXCR, giving one entry per CDR3 protein. The sample carries around 290,000 distinct CDR3 sequences, roughly 23% recorded once. Sequences were obtained from PBMCs. The receptors stem from a human donor in good health (CMV status not recorded). Some clones in this sample may be carry-over from other donors' samples.

The CDR3 DNA sequence: TGCAGCGGGACCGGTGGAAATGAAAAACTGTTTTTT. Protein sequence: CSGTGGNEKLFF. The chain uses TRBV29-1 and TRBJ1-4; D unresolved. V lost 7 bases to trimming and J lost 5 bases, with 11 bases between them. Germline lookup yields CDR1 SQVTM and CDR2 ANQGSEA. The CDR3 is 12 residues long. Combining the CDR3 with reference TRBV29-1 and TRBJ1-4 gives the whole variable domain SAVISQKPSRDICQRGTSLTIQCQVDSQVTMMFWYRQQPGQSLTLIATANQGSEATYESGFVIDKFPISRPNLTFSTLTVSNMSPEDSSIYLCSGTGGNEKLFFGSGTQLSVL.

This clonotype has a handful of counts. The genes are TRBV28 and TRBJ2-7; no reliable D call. Germline lookup yields CDR1 MDHEN and CDR2 SYDVKM. CDR3 length: 14 amino acids. The V end lost 4 bases, the J end lost 5 bases, and 15 bases lay between the germline ends. The CDR3 DNA follows: TGTGCCAGCAGTTCCCCCGCAGTTAGGCACGAGCAGTACTTC. This codes for CASSSPAVRHEQYF.

This clonotype was seen many times. This chain links TRBV7-2 with TRBJ1-4, with a weak D call TRBD1 (6 bases). This CDR3 has 16 amino acids. V dropped 5 bases and J dropped 4 bases, with 17 bases sitting between them. CDR1 and CDR2 from the germline V gene are SGHTA and FQGNSA. The chain's CDR3 is CASSAVGGRVNEKLFF. The CDR3 bases are TGTGCCAGCAGCGCCGTTGGGGGGCGCGTTAATGAAAAACTGTTTTTT.

The V call is TRBV4-1, the J call TRBJ1-1; 10 nucleotides align to TRBD1. This CDR3 comprises 15 residues. Germline V gene sequence: CDR1 MGHRA, CDR2 YSYEKL. Trimming took 4 bases from V and 3 from J; bases not matched to a gene: 5. This CDR3 is CASSRGTGDDTEAFF. CDR3 coding DNA: TGCGCCAGCAGCCGCGGGACAGGGGATGACACTGAAGCTTTCTTT.

This clonotype was seen ten or more times. The chain employs TRBV12-3 or TRBV12-4 and TRBJ1-2; D uncertain. The V end was cut by 5 bases, the J end by 4 bases, with 5 bases between. The CDR3 has 11 amino acids. The CDR3 sequence: CASSNPYGYTF. The CDR3 DNA sequence: TGTGCCAGCAGTAATCCCTATGGCTACACCTTC.

The chain employs TRBV7-9 and TRBJ2-7; possibly TRBD2 for D (5 bases). The CDR3 extends over 14 amino acids. CDR1 is SEHNR and CDR2 is FQNEAQ in the germline V gene (reference sequence). V lost 8 bases, J lost 0 bases, and 14 bases lay in between. CDR3 amino acids: CASQRASNSYEQYF. The CDR3 DNA sequence: TGTGCCAGCCAGAGGGCCTCCAACTCCTACGAGCAGTACTTC.

The genes are TRBV7-9 and TRBJ2-2; 8 bases fit TRBD1. CDR1 is SEHNR and CDR2 is FQNEAQ in the germline V gene (reference sequence). This CDR3 region has 15 residues. Unmatched junction bases numbered 6, after V lost 5 bases and J lost 4 bases. CDR3 in amino acids: CASSQRTGTTGELFF. CDR3 nucleotides: TGTGCCAGCAGCCAACGGACAGGGACCACCGGGGAGCTGTTTTTT.

The genes are TRBV6-5 and TRBJ1-4; no clear D gene. Trimming removed 5 bases from V and 8 bases from J, with 12 bases in between. The CDR3 covers 13 residues. Germline CDR1 reads MNHEY; CDR2 reads SVGAGI. The CDR3: CASSPLLPEKLFF. The CDR3 DNA follows: TGTGCCAGCAGTCCCCTCCTTCCCGAAAAACTGTTTTTT.

In its sample, this clonotype was seen many times. The V call is TRBV7-2, the J call TRBJ2-1, with 7 nucleotides matching TRBD1. The V gene's germline CDR1 is SGHTA and CDR2 FQGNSA. The CDR3 length is 14 residues. V gave up 5 bases and J gave up 8 bases; unmatched junction bases: 9. The CDR3 nucleotides read TGTGCCAGCAGCCGACAGGGAACGGCCGATGAGCAGTTCTTC. This codes for CASSRQGTADEQFF. The complete variable domain, with remaining parts taken from reference TRBV7-2 and TRBJ2-1, reads GAGVSQSPSNKVTEKGKDVELRCDPISGHTALYWYRQSLGQGLEFLIYFQGNSAPDKSGLPSDRFSAERTGGSVSTLTIQRTQQEDSAVYLCASSRQGTADEQFFGPGTRLTVL.

This rearrangement joins TRBV5-5 to TRBJ2-3; D is unclear. Germline loops: CDR1 SGHKS, CDR2 YYEKEE (reference sequence). V lost 2 bases and J 6 bases, leaving 13 bases between the germline ends. The CDR3 has 14 amino acids. This CDR3 is CASSLPASRDTQYF. The CDR3 DNA sequence: TGTGCCAGCAGCTTACCCGCCAGCAGGGATACGCAGTATTTT.

Only a few counts were recorded for this clonotype. The chain links TRBV2 to TRBJ1-5; tentatively, D is TRBD1 (5 bases). The CDR3 has 15 residues. CDR1 is SNHLY, CDR2 FYNNEI, per germline. V lost 5 bases and J 0 bases, leaving 11 bases between the germline ends. The CDR3: CASSWGSDSNQPQHF. CDR3 bases: TGTGCCAGCAGTTGGGGGTCCGATAGCAATCAGCCCCAGCATTTT. The whole variable domain, remainder taken from reference TRBV2 and TRBJ1-5, is EPEVTQTPSHQVTQMGQEVILRCVPISNHLYFYWYRQILGQKVEFLVSFYNNEISEKSEIFDDQFSVERPDGSNFTLKIRSTKLEDSAMYFCASSWGSDSNQPQHFGDGTRLSIL.

This clonotype was seen only a few times. The V call is TRBV7-2, the J call TRBJ2-7, with 7 bases that match TRBD2. Germline CDR1 and CDR2: SGHTA and FQGNSA. The CDR3 totals 15 residues. Germline trimming cut 1 base from V and 3 bases from J; bases unmatched to any gene: 6. DNA of the CDR3: TGTGCCAGCAGCTTAGTGGCGGGGGTGATCTACGAGCAGTACTTC. Translating gives CASSLVAGVIYEQYF.

The gene calls are TRBV6-2 or TRBV6-3 and TRBJ1-5; D ambiguous. Trimming left V 6 bases short and J 3 bases short, with 12 bases between. The germline V gene encodes CDR1 MNHEY and CDR2 SVGEGT. The CDR3 sequence is 14 residues long. The DNA of the CDR3 is TGTGCCAGCAGGCTGGACGGCTCCAATCAGCCCCAGCATTTT. Protein: CASRLDGSNQPQHF.

This chain uses TRBV28 with TRBJ2-5; TRBD1 matches at 10 bases. In germline, CDR1 is MDHEN, CDR2 SYDVKM. The junction had 8 bases not matched to a gene; V was cut back by 7 bases and J by 6 bases. This CDR3 has 14 amino acids. The CDR3 spells CASTPWGQGKTQYF. CDR3 nucleotide sequence: TGTGCCAGCACTCCGTGGGGACAGGGGAAGACCCAGTACTTC.

This clonotype was recorded a few times. This chain uses TRBV4-2 with TRBJ2-7, with D possibly TRBD1 on 5 matching bases. V lost 0 bases and J lost 4, with 16 bases in between. The CDR3 runs 16 residues. CDR1 and CDR2 from the germline V gene are LGHNA and YNFKEQ. The CDR3: CASSQDLATAFYEQYF. For the CDR3, the DNA is TGTGCCAGCAGCCAAGATCTTGCGACAGCGTTTTACGAGCAGTACTTC.

This clonotype was detected only a few times. V is TRBV10-3 and J is TRBJ2-1; 10 bases map to TRBD2. CDR1 is ENHRY, CDR2 SYGVKD, per germline. The CDR3 runs 19 residues. V lost 7 bases, J lost 4 bases, and 19 bases stayed unmatched. CDR3 protein: CAITPGSGRAPGGYNEQFF. The CDR3 DNA reads as TGTGCCATCACCCCCGGGAGCGGGAGGGCCCCCGGGGGATACAATGAGCAGTTCTTC.

This clonotype was detected many times. The V call is TRBV27, the J call TRBJ1-6; D unclear. Germline V gives CDR1 MNHEY, CDR2 SMNVEV (reference sequence). The V end lost 5 bases, the J end lost 5 bases, and 16 bases lay between the germline ends. This CDR3 region has 16 residues. CDR3 DNA sequence: TGTGCCAGCAGTCCCTCAGTAGGACTAAATAATTCACCCCTCCACTTT. The encoded protein is CASSPSVGLNNSPLHF.

This chain joins TRBV29-1 and TRBJ2-3, with D perhaps TRBD1 (5 bases). With 4 bases removed from V and 5 bases from J, the gap between germline ends came to 10 bases. The CDR3 is 12 residues long. Germline CDR1 SQVTM, CDR2 ANQGSEA. CDR3 in DNA: TGCAGCGTTGCAGGGTACTTAGATACGCAGTATTTT. As protein: CSVAGYLDTQYF.

The chain joins TRBV7-9 to TRBJ2-3, with no clear D. The germline V and J ends were trimmed by 2 bases and 2 bases, with 8 bases remaining between them. Germline CDR1 reads SEHNR; CDR2 reads FQNEAQ (reference sequence). The CDR3 totals 14 residues. CDR3 DNA: TGTGCCAGCAGCTTAAGGGCTGTCACAGATACGCAGTATTTT. This translates into CASSLRAVTDTQYF.